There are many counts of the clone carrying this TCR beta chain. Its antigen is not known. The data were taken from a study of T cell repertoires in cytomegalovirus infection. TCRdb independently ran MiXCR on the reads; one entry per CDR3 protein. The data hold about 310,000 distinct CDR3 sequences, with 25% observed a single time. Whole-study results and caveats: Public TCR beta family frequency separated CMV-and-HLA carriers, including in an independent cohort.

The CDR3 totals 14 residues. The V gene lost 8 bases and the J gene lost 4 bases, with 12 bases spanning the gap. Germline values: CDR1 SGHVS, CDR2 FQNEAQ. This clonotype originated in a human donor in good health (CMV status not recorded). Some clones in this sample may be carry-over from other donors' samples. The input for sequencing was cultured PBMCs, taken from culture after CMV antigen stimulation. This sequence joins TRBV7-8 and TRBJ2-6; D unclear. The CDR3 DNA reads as TGTGCCAGCGGCCTTAAGAGGGGGGCCAACGTCCTGACTTTC. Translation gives CASGLKRGANVLTF.